The 21 T cell receptor beta chains reported below all come from one sample, sequenced in a study of cytomegalovirus exposure and HLA in healthy donors. In the PCR, 60 Vbeta and 13 Jbeta primers were used. The method was immunoSEQ multiplex PCR; TCRdb's version includes in-frame clones alone and lacks a portion of them. This table has over 150,000 clones, around 79% appearing once. The specimen sequenced was PBMCs. The receptors shown here come from a young man in good health and CMV-seropositive.

The V call is TRBV7-9, the J call TRBJ1-1; D ambiguous. Germline CDR1 reads SEHNR; CDR2 reads FQNEAQ (reference sequence). This CDR3 contains 13 residues. The V end lost 2 bases, the J end lost 2 bases, and 6 bases lay between the germline ends. The CDR3 sequence is CASSLSINTEAFF. CDR3 nucleotide sequence: TGTGCCAGCAGCTTAAGCATAAACACTGAAGCTTTCTTT.

J is TRBJ2-1 and V is TRBV7-9; 7 bases agree with TRBD1. Germline V gene lookup returns CDR1 SEHNR and CDR2 FQNEAQ (reference sequence). V shed 4 bases and J 7 bases; nucleotides not matched to a gene: 13. The CDR3 spans 16 residues. The CDR3 bases are TGTGCCAGCAGCTCCCACCGGGACAGCCCTATGAATGAGCAGTTCTTC. Protein sequence: CASSSHRDSPMNEQFF. Based on the CDR3 plus reference TRBV7-9 and TRBJ2-1, the full variable domain is DTGVSQNPRHKITKRGQNVTFRCDPISEHNRLYWYRQTLGQGPEFLTYFQNEAQLEKSRLLSDRFSAERPKGSFSTLEIQRTEQGDSAMYLCASSSHRDSPMNEQFFGPGTRLTVL.

The J gene is TRBJ2-3, the V gene TRBV2; D uncertain. The CDR3 is made up of 15 amino acids. Looked up from germline, CDR1 is SNHLY and CDR2 is FYNNEI. V lost 1 base and J lost 6, with 14 bases in between. CDR3 loop: CASSEDNASMDTQYF. The CDR3 DNA is TGTGCCAGCAGTGAAGACAATGCCTCGATGGATACGCAGTATTTT.

V usage is TRBV9 and J usage is TRBJ1-1; D gene uncertain. The CDR3 covers 14 residues. Trimming stripped 0 bases from V and 3 bases from J, with 9 bases between. Germline V CDR1 and CDR2: SGDLS, YYNGEE. CDR3 region: CASSVEPDYTEAFF. CDR3 nucleotide sequence: TGTGCCAGCAGCGTAGAGCCGGACTACACTGAAGCTTTCTTT.

As regards this clone: This specimen includes other DNA sequences encoding the same CDR3. V is TRBV28 and J is TRBJ1-5; D not resolved. Germline V gene lookup returns CDR1 MDHEN and CDR2 SYDVKM. The germline V and J ends were trimmed by 2 bases and 2 bases, with 7 bases remaining between them. The CDR3 spans 14 residues. The DNA of the CDR3 is TGTGCCAGCAGTTTAAGCCAGGGCAATCAGCCCCAGCATTTT. Residues: CASSLSQGNQPQHF. The variable domain in full, with the rest retrieved from reference TRBV28 and TRBJ1-5, is DVKVTQSSRYLVKRTGEKVFLECVQDMDHENMFWYRQDPGLGLRLIYFSYDVKMKEKGDIPEGYSVSREKKERFSLILESASTNQTSMYLCASSLSQGNQPQHFGDGTRLSIL.

In its sample, this clone was seen once. The rearrangement uses TRBV19 and TRBJ1-2; maybe TRBD1 (6 bases). Trimming took off 3 bases at V and 4 bases at J, with 9 bases between the two ends. This CDR3 is 13 amino acids long. CDR1 is LNHDA, CDR2 SQIVND, per germline (reference sequence). The CDR3 DNA sequence: TGTGCCAGTAGTATCCCAGGGGCCTATGGCTACACCTTC. It encodes CASSIPGAYGYTF.

CDR3 amino acids: CASSLASSGGRGEQYF. CDR3 nucleotide sequence: TGTGCCAGCAGCCTGGCTTCTAGCGGGGGACGGGGAGAGCAGTACTTC. The rearrangement joins TRBV5-4 to TRBJ2-7, with 10 bases matching TRBD2. From germline, CDR1 is SGHNT and CDR2 YYREEE (reference sequence). The CDR3 runs to 16 residues. V was clipped by 4 bases and J by 7 bases; unmatched bases: 14.

The chain couples TRBV6-1 to TRBJ1-2; 10 bases are shared with TRBD1. The germline V gene encodes CDR1 MNHNS and CDR2 SASEGT. Trimming at V came to 6 bases and at J to 8 bases, leaving 9 bases not matched to a gene. This CDR3 region has 14 residues. The CDR3 nucleotides are TGTGCCAGCAGAGACCGACAGGGGGCCGAGGGCTACACCTTC. Its protein is CASRDRQGAEGYTF.

The chain is built from TRBV2 and TRBJ2-2, with TRBD1 as a possible D gene (6 bases). The CDR3 is 15 residues long. The germline V gene has CDR1 SNHLY and CDR2 FYNNEI. Between the trimmed V and J ends, which lost 6 bases and 4 bases, there was a span of 15 bases. This chain's CDR3 is CASRDDRRSTGELFF. The DNA for the CDR3 is TGTGCCAGCAGGGATGACAGGAGGAGCACCGGGGAGCTGTTTTTT.

In DNA, the CDR3 is TGCGCCAGCAGCTCAGGACTAGCGGGGTTCACAGATACGCAGTATTTT. This sequence encodes CASSSGLAGFTDTQYF. This sequence joins TRBV5-1 and TRBJ2-3; TRBD2 agrees at 12 bases. Germline-derived CDR1 and CDR2 are SGHRS and YFSETQ. V was clipped by 3 bases and J by 2 bases; unmatched bases: 4. The CDR3 contains 16 residues.

V usage is TRBV11-2 and J usage is TRBJ2-7; 7 nucleotides match TRBD2. CDR3 length equals 15 residues. Trimming cost V 2 bases and J 3 bases; bases outside gene matches: 7. CDR1 and CDR2 (germline): SGHAT, FQNNGV. The DNA for the CDR3 is TGTGCCAGCAGCTTAACCGCCGCGGGGGACTACGAGCAGTACTTC. Translating it yields CASSLTAAGDYEQYF. Supplemented by reference TRBV11-2 and TRBJ2-7, the full variable domain reads EAGVAQSPRYKIIEKRQSVAFWCNPISGHATLYWYQQILGQGPKLLIQFQNNGVVDDSQLPKDRFSAERLKGVDSTLKIQPAKLEDSAVYLCASSLTAAGDYEQYFGPGTRLTVT.

Only one count was recorded for this clone. The gene calls are TRBV10-3 and TRBJ2-7, with TRBD1 identical over 8 bases. After removal of 2 bases from V and 0 bases from J, the junction contained 3 bases not matched to a gene. This CDR3 contains 15 residues. The germline CDR1 and CDR2 sequences are ENHRY and SYGVKD. CDR3 sequence: CAISEGQGFSYEQYF. The CDR3 DNA reads as TGTGCCATCAGTGAGGGACAGGGCTTCTCCTACGAGCAGTACTTC.

This clone was detected once. CDR3 amino acids: CASSLLAGNYEQYF. In DNA, the CDR3 is TGTGCCAGCAGCCTACTAGCGGGTAACTACGAGCAGTACTTC. The chain has TRBV28 and TRBJ2-7; 9 bases agree with TRBD2. The CDR3 is made up of 14 amino acids. CDR1 MDHEN and CDR2 SYDVKM come from the germline V gene. V lost 6 bases to trimming and J lost 3 bases; unmatched junction nucleotides: 6.

This clone was counted a few times. The chain recombines TRBV5-5 with TRBJ1-2; D gene ambiguous. Germline loops: CDR1 SGHKS, CDR2 YYEKEE (reference sequence). The CDR3 sequence is 13 residues long. The germline V and J ends were trimmed by 5 bases and 3 bases, with 11 bases remaining between them. As DNA, the CDR3 is TGTGCCAGCAGTAAAAGACAAGACTATGGCTACACCTTC. Its translation is CASSKRQDYGYTF.

This sequence joins TRBV27 and TRBJ1-4; D gene ambiguous. Germline V lookup: CDR1 MNHEY, CDR2 SMNVEV (reference sequence). The CDR3 covers 16 residues. Trimming left V 4 bases short and J 6 bases short, with 18 bases between. CDR3 nucleotide sequence: TGTGCCAGCAGTTCCACCTCCGCGAGGGAGGATGAAAAACTGTTTTTT. This sequence encodes CASSSTSAREDEKLFF.

This clone was counted between two and nine times. This chain joins TRBV19 and TRBJ1-1; D possibly corresponds to TRBD1 (5 bases). Germline CDR1 LNHDA, CDR2 SQIVND (reference sequence). The CDR3 length is 11 residues. Trimming shortened V by 1 base and J by 12 bases, and 9 bases separated the two germline ends. The DNA of the CDR3 is TGTGCCAGTAGTATAGGACAGTCGACTTTCTTT. Translated, it gives CASSIGQSTFF. The complete variable domain, with remaining parts taken from reference TRBV19 and TRBJ1-1, reads DGGITQSPKYLFRKEGQNVTLSCEQNLNHDAMYWYRQDPGQGLRLIYYSQIVNDFQKGDIAEGYSVSREKKESFPLTVTSAQKNPTAFYLCASSIGQSTFFGQGTRLTVV.

V usage is TRBV6-4 and J usage is TRBJ2-2, with 7 bases lining up with TRBD2. The CDR3 contains 16 residues. The V gene end was trimmed by 6 bases and the J gene end by 5 bases; junction bases not matched to a gene: 12. Germline V gene sequence: CDR1 MRHNA, CDR2 SNTAGT. The CDR3 loop is CASSPRWEGETGELFF. The CDR3 DNA sequence: TGTGCCAGCAGCCCCCGGTGGGAGGGAGAGACCGGGGAGCTGTTTTTT.

This chain joins TRBV4-3 and TRBJ1-6; TRBD1 aligns across 10 bases. Per germline, CDR1 LGHNA and CDR2 YSLEER. The trim removed 3 bases at V and 11 bases at J, leaving 10 bases unmatched. This CDR3 has 16 residues. CDR3 nucleotides: TGCGCCAGCAGCCAGGCCCCGACAGGGGGCGCGACACCCCTCCACTTT. Protein product: CASSQAPTGGATPLHF.

This chain joins TRBV6-4 and TRBJ2-1; D is perhaps TRBD2 (5 bases). The CDR3 spans 11 residues. V lost 3 bases to trimming and J lost 15 bases, with 12 bases between them. Germline CDR1 reads MRHNA; CDR2 reads SNTAGT. The CDR3 DNA reads TGTGCCAGCAGTGAACTTTCGCGGGTGTTCTTC. The encoded protein is CASSELSRVFF.

Only one count was recorded for this clone. One junction end disagrees with the germline gene, perhaps due to a read error. The rearrangement links TRBV7-7 to TRBJ2-5; 9 bases are shared with TRBD2. Looked up from germline, CDR1 is SSHAT and CDR2 is FNYEAQ (reference sequence). This CDR3 contains 14 residues. CDR3 DNA sequence: TGTGCTAGCAGCCGCGGGGGGGGCCAAGAGACCCAGTACTTC. Protein: CASSRGGGQETQYF.

The gene calls are TRBV25-1 and TRBJ1-4; D gene ambiguous. Per the germline V gene, CDR1 is MGHDK and CDR2 is SYGVNS. V lost 5 bases, J lost 2 bases, and 12 bases lay in between. This CDR3 has 15 amino acids. For the CDR3, the DNA is TGTGCCAGCAGTAAGAAAAGCCGGACTAATGAAAAACTGTTTTTT. Amino acid sequence: CASSKKSRTNEKLFF.